Following are 13 T cell receptor beta chains from one sample sequenced in a study of spatial heterogeneity in lung cancer. TCRdb recomputed calls from the 5' RACE reads with MiXCR, one row per CDR3 protein. The table records about 23,000 distinct CDR3 sequences, around 6.6% of them present only once. General observations from the study: Higher tumor mutation counts went along with higher counts of expanded intratumoral alpha and beta TCRs.

The antigens of these receptors remain unknown. Specified time point: sample taken at primary tumor resection. The input for sequencing was lung tumor tissue, taken at surgery. The receptors were sampled from a male donor with early-stage non-small cell lung cancer.

This clonotype was seen at least ten times. The genes are TRBV5-1 and TRBJ2-2; TRBD2 aligns across 7 bases. This CDR3 is built from 16 residues. Germline lookup yields CDR1 SGHRS and CDR2 YFSETQ. Trimming cost V 3 bases and J 0 bases; bases outside gene matches: 5. CDR3: CASSSGAGSNTGELFF. The CDR3 DNA is TGCGCCAGCAGCTCAGGAGCGGGGTCGAACACCGGGGAGCTGTTTTTT.

This clonotype was found a few times. The chain recombines TRBV6-6 with TRBJ1-1; D not resolved. The CDR3 is 10 residues long. The V gene's germline CDR1 is MNHNY and CDR2 SVGAGI (reference sequence). The V end was cut by 10 bases, the J end by 3 bases, with 6 bases between. CDR3 nucleotides: TGTGCCACGGTGTACACTGAAGCTTTCTTT. This translates into CATVYTEAFF.

This clonotype was recorded at least ten times. The chain uses TRBV6-6 and TRBJ2-2; a possible D gene is TRBD1 (7 bases). Trimming shortened V by 8 bases and J by 6 bases, and 16 bases separated the two germline ends. The CDR3 length is 14 residues. In germline, CDR1 is MNHNY, CDR2 SVGAGI (reference sequence). The CDR3 coding sequence is TGTGCCAGCGGTGGCAGGGGGGCGGCCGGGGAGCTGTTTTTT. Translating it yields CASGGRGAAGELFF.

In this sample, this clonotype turned up a few times. This chain uses TRBV2 with TRBJ1-6; D remains unclear. The CDR3 totals 12 residues. Per germline, CDR1 SNHLY and CDR2 FYNNEI. Trimming took off 7 bases at V and 11 bases at J, with 12 bases between the two ends. The CDR3 DNA follows: TGTGCCAGCACCTCTTCTTGGACACCCCTCCACTTT. It translates to CASTSSWTPLHF.

This clonotype was observed many times. The chain carries TRBV5-6 and TRBJ2-7; 8 bases are a match to TRBD1. The CDR3 has 18 amino acids. The V gene's germline CDR1 is SGHDT and CDR2 YYEEEE. Losses at the gene ends were 2 bases for V and 5 bases for J; bases not matched to a gene: 18. The CDR3 region is CASSLRTGHNLKTNEQYF. The CDR3 DNA follows: TGTGCCAGCAGCTTAAGGACAGGGCACAACTTGAAAACGAACGAGCAGTACTTC.

This clonotype was detected ten times or more. The chain recombines TRBV10-3 with TRBJ2-5; the D is unclear. The CDR3 is made up of 11 amino acids. Trimming left V 4 bases short and J 4 bases short, with 4 bases between. Per the germline V gene, CDR1 is ENHRY and CDR2 is SYGVKD. The CDR3 is CAISGGETQYF. CDR3 DNA sequence: TGTGCCATCAGTGGTGGAGAGACCCAGTACTTC.

Ten or more counts support this clonotype. V gene TRBV6-2 or TRBV6-3 combines with J gene TRBJ2-2, with D perhaps matching TRBD2 (5 bases). The germline V and J ends were trimmed by 5 bases and 6 bases, with 10 bases remaining between them. The CDR3 runs 13 residues. The germline CDR1 and CDR2 sequences are MNHEY and SVGEGT. CDR3 DNA sequence: TGTGCCAGCAGTCGTACGGAGGCCGGGGAGCTGTTTTTT. It codes for CASSRTEAGELFF.

This clonotype rates as medium-sized (0.01 to 0.1%). The genes are TRBV3-1 and TRBJ2-1, with TRBD1 identical over 8 bases. This CDR3 has 13 residues. V was pared by 5 bases and J by 14 bases, with 11 bases of the junction left unmatched. CDR1 LGHDT and CDR2 YNNKEL come from the germline V gene (reference sequence). This chain's CDR3 is CASSYLSRTGKFF. The CDR3 DNA is TGTGCCAGCAGCTACCTTTCGCGGACAGGGAAGTTCTTC.

This clonotype has just a few counts. This chain joins TRBV28 and TRBJ2-7; 7 bases map to TRBD1. The germline V gene encodes CDR1 MDHEN and CDR2 SYDVKM. The CDR3 length is 13 residues. V dropped 6 bases and J dropped 6; count of bases not matched to a gene: 8. CDR3 sequence (DNA): TGTGCCAGCAGGCCGGGGACAGAACGCGAGCAGTACTTC. It encodes CASRPGTEREQYF.

A few counts support this clonotype. The rearrangement uses TRBV12-3 or TRBV12-4 and TRBJ1-5; D not certain. Trimming removed 3 bases at V and 0 bases at J, with 9 bases between. The CDR3 is 15 residues long. CDR3 bases: TGTGCCAGCAGTTTTCTCGCACATAGCAATCAGCCCCAGCATTTT. It encodes CASSFLAHSNQPQHF.

This clonotype was detected many times. The chain links TRBV18 to TRBJ2-2; D is uncertain. This CDR3 has 14 residues. In germline, CDR1 is KGHSH, CDR2 LQKENI. V lost 2 bases and J 6 bases, leaving 10 bases between the germline ends. The CDR3 nucleotides read TGTGCCAGCTCACCATATATCGGTTCCGGGGAGCTGTTTTTT. Translated, it gives CASSPYIGSGELFF.

This clonotype was picked up many times. The genes are TRBV3-1 and TRBJ2-1; D unresolved. Trimming shortened V by 5 bases and J by 7 bases, and 9 bases separated the two germline ends. Looked up from germline, CDR1 is LGHDT and CDR2 is YNNKEL (reference sequence). The length of the CDR3 is 12 residues. The CDR3 is CASSTTANEQFF. The CDR3, as DNA: TGTGCCAGCAGCACAACCGCAAATGAGCAGTTCTTC.

There are many counts of this clonotype. V is TRBV15 and J is TRBJ2-5; TRBD2 matches at 13 bases. This CDR3 has 17 residues. Per germline, CDR1 LNHNV and CDR2 YYDKDF (reference sequence). Trimming removed 0 bases from V and 6 bases from J; junction bases left unmatched: 7. Here the CDR3 DNA reads TGTGCCACCAGCAGAGAAAGGACTAGCGGGAGTAGTCAGACCCAGTACTTC. The encoded protein is CATSRERTSGSSQTQYF.